These T cell receptor beta chains were read from a single sample in a study of CD8+ T cells in alopecia areata. Sequencing used immunoSEQ multiplex PCR; TCRdb keeps in-frame clones, though not all of them. The sample has 140,000 to 150,000 clones; around 51% are singletons. The sample in question was CD4+ T cells sorted from blood, obtained at week 0. Every receptor here comes from a human donor with alopecia areata. Each CDR3 is given with its conserved first and last residue. The order of the fields is J gene, V gene, clone size, D gene, CDR3 protein, CDR3 DNA. The D gene is left open where the match is weak. Size tells how often a clone was seen (once, few, many) or the class of an expanded clone, and some rows leave it out.

j_call: TRBJ2-5
v_call: TRBV29-1
clone_size: NA
d_call: NA
cdr3_aa: CSVEDNQTQYF
cdr3_nt: TGCAGCGTTGAAGATAACCAGACCCAGTACTTC

j_call: TRBJ2-7
v_call: TRBV10-3
clone_size: NA
d_call: NA
cdr3_aa: CAISEGLQSRTYEQYF
cdr3_nt: TGTGCCATCAGTGAAGGTTTACAGTCACGTACCTACGAGCAGTACTTC

j_call: TRBJ2-1
v_call: TRBV29-1
clone_size: NA
d_call: TRBD2
cdr3_aa: CSVKQHPGLAGGPLDEQFF
cdr3_nt: TGCAGCGTTAAACAGCATCCGGGACTAGCGGGAGGGCCTTTGGATGAGCAGTTCTTC

j_call: TRBJ1-2
v_call: TRBV29-1
clone_size: NA
d_call: NA
cdr3_aa: CSTDRGPEDGYTF
cdr3_nt: TGCAGCACTGACCGGGGCCCAGAGGATGGCTACACCTTC

j_call: TRBJ2-5
v_call: TRBV29-1
clone_size: few
d_call: NA
cdr3_aa: CSVQPYGYLETQYF
cdr3_nt: TGCAGCGTTCAACCCTACGGCTATCTTGAGACCCAGTACTTC

j_call: TRBJ2-4
v_call: TRBV5-1
clone_size: NA
d_call: TRBD1
cdr3_aa: CASSLVGGTDIQYF
cdr3_nt: TGCGCCAGCAGCTTGGTAGGGGGCACGGACATTCAGTACTTC

j_call: TRBJ1-5
v_call: TRBV2
clone_size: NA
d_call: NA
cdr3_aa: CASSASSNQPQHF
cdr3_nt: TGTGCCAGCAGTGCCAGTAGCAATCAGCCCCAGCATTTT

j_call: TRBJ2-7
v_call: TRBV5-1
clone_size: few
d_call: NA
cdr3_aa: CASRAGSTTSEQYF
cdr3_nt: TGCGCCAGCCGTGCCGGGTCCACTACTTCCGAGCAGTACTTC

j_call: TRBJ2-3
v_call: TRBV29-1
clone_size: NA
d_call: TRBD1
cdr3_aa: CSVGQGRADTQYF
cdr3_nt: TGCAGCGTTGGACAGGGTCGCGCAGATACGCAGTATTTT

j_call: TRBJ2-1
v_call: TRBV6-1
clone_size: NA
d_call: TRBD1
cdr3_aa: CASSARPGQGSTNEQFF
cdr3_nt: TGTGCCAGCAGTGCCCGCCCCGGACAGGGAAGCACGAATGAGCAGTTCTTC

j_call: TRBJ2-3
v_call: TRBV9
clone_size: NA
d_call: NA
cdr3_aa: CASSREGDTQYF
cdr3_nt: TGTGCCAGCAGCCGCGAAGGAGATACGCAGTATTTT

j_call: TRBJ2-2
v_call: TRBV5-1
clone_size: NA
d_call: NA
cdr3_aa: CASSLGSGSNTGELFF
cdr3_nt: TGCGCCAGCAGCTTGGGGTCTGGATCGAACACCGGGGAGCTGTTTTTT

j_call: TRBJ1-1
v_call: TRBV27
clone_size: NA
d_call: TRBD1
cdr3_aa: CASRPGQVNTEAFF
cdr3_nt: TGTGCCAGCAGACCGGGACAGGTGAACACTGAAGCTTTCTTT

j_call: TRBJ1-1
v_call: TRBV6-6
clone_size: NA
d_call: TRBD1
cdr3_aa: CASTPGDRMNTEAFF
cdr3_nt: TGTGCCAGCACACCAGGGGACAGAATGAACACTGAAGCTTTCTTT

j_call: TRBJ2-3
v_call: TRBV7-3
clone_size: NA
d_call: NA
cdr3_aa: CASSQRPYTDTQYF
cdr3_nt: TGTGCCAGCAGCCAACGCCCCTACACAGATACGCAGTATTTT

j_call: TRBJ2-3
v_call: TRBV7-9
clone_size: few
d_call: NA
cdr3_aa: CASSLGSTGTDTQYF
cdr3_nt: TGTGCCAGCAGCTTAGGCTCCACGGGCACAGATACGCAGTATTTT

j_call: TRBJ2-7
v_call: TRBV7-9
clone_size: NA
d_call: NA
cdr3_aa: CASSLGAAREQYF
cdr3_nt: TGTGCCAGCAGCTTAGGGGCGGCGCGGGAGCAGTACTTC

j_call: TRBJ1-1
v_call: TRBV7-2
clone_size: NA
d_call: NA
cdr3_aa: CASSSNGFDNTEAFF
cdr3_nt: TGTGCCAGCAGTTCCAACGGTTTTGATAACACTGAAGCTTTCTTT

j_call: TRBJ2-5
v_call: TRBV29-1
clone_size: NA
d_call: TRBD1
cdr3_aa: CSVAQDRVQETQYF
cdr3_nt: TGCAGCGTTGCTCAAGACAGGGTCCAAGAGACCCAGTACTTC

j_call: TRBJ2-6
v_call: TRBV6-5
clone_size: once
d_call: NA
cdr3_aa: CASSYSFSSGANVLTF
cdr3_nt: TGTGCCAGCAGTTACTCCTTTTCCTCTGGGGCCAACGTCCTGACTTTC

j_call: TRBJ2-1
v_call: TRBV5-4
clone_size: NA
d_call: TRBD2
cdr3_aa: CAGRRLSGDYNEQFF
cdr3_nt: TGTGCCGGGCGACGATTGAGCGGGGATTACAATGAGCAGTTCTTC

j_call: TRBJ2-3
v_call: TRBV11-2
clone_size: NA
d_call: NA
cdr3_aa: CASSKKGLTASTDTQYF
cdr3_nt: TGTGCCAGCAGCAAAAAAGGGTTGACTGCCAGCACAGATACGCAGTATTTT

j_call: TRBJ1-5
v_call: TRBV2
clone_size: NA
d_call: TRBD1
cdr3_aa: CASSGGQAENQPQHF
cdr3_nt: TGTGCCAGCAGTGGGGGACAGGCGGAAAATCAGCCCCAGCATTTT

j_call: TRBJ1-2
v_call: TRBV4-1
clone_size: NA
d_call: TRBD1
cdr3_aa: CASSPGGDRSSYGYTF
cdr3_nt: TGCGCCAGCAGCCCCGGAGGGGACAGATCATCCTATGGCTACACCTTC

j_call: TRBJ2-2
v_call: TRBV25-1
clone_size: NA
d_call: NA
cdr3_aa: CASSPGRTGELFF
cdr3_nt: TGTGCCAGCAGTCCCGGTCGCACCGGGGAGCTGTTTTTT

j_call: TRBJ1-2
v_call: TRBV28
clone_size: many
d_call: NA
cdr3_aa: CASSFPDGYTF
cdr3_nt: TGTGCCAGCAGTTTTCCAGATGGCTACACCTTC

j_call: TRBJ1-1
v_call: TRBV30
clone_size: NA
d_call: NA
cdr3_aa: CAWSVRKNTEAFF
cdr3_nt: TGTGCCTGGAGTGTTAGGAAGAACACTGAAGCTTTCTTT

j_call: TRBJ1-2
v_call: TRBV30
clone_size: NA
d_call: TRBD1
cdr3_aa: CAWSLDRGFYGYTF
cdr3_nt: TGTGCCTGGAGCCTGGACAGGGGATTCTATGGCTACACCTTC

j_call: TRBJ2-3
v_call: TRBV6-4
clone_size: NA
d_call: TRBD2
cdr3_aa: CASSATSGNTQYF
cdr3_nt: TGTGCCAGCAGTGCGACTAGCGGGAACACGCAGTATTTT

j_call: TRBJ2-7
v_call: TRBV29-1
clone_size: NA
d_call: TRBD1
cdr3_aa: CSVGLGTGTSEQYF
cdr3_nt: TGCAGCGTTGGGCTTGGGACAGGGACCTCCGAGCAGTACTTC

j_call: TRBJ1-2
v_call: TRBV30
clone_size: once
d_call: NA
cdr3_aa: CAWSVASTAYGYTF
cdr3_nt: TGTGCCTGGAGTGTCGCCTCGACGGCGTATGGCTACACCTTC

j_call: TRBJ2-1
v_call: TRBV29-1
clone_size: NA
d_call: TRBD2
cdr3_aa: CSVRDRGGLAGGNNEQFF
cdr3_nt: TGCAGCGTCAGGGACAGGGGAGGACTAGCGGGAGGCAACAATGAGCAGTTCTTC

j_call: TRBJ2-3
v_call: TRBV7-8
clone_size: NA
d_call: TRBD2
cdr3_aa: CASSVTSGASTDTQYF
cdr3_nt: TGTGCCAGCAGCGTGACTAGCGGGGCAAGCACAGATACGCAGTATTTT

j_call: TRBJ2-5
v_call: TRBV20-1
clone_size: NA
d_call: NA
cdr3_aa: CSYTWGETQYF
cdr3_nt: TGCAGTTACACATGGGGGGAGACCCAGTACTTC

j_call: TRBJ2-3
v_call: TRBV4-2
clone_size: NA
d_call: NA
cdr3_aa: CASSPLRGNTDTQYF
cdr3_nt: TGTGCCAGCAGCCCTCTCCGGGGAAACACAGATACGCAGTATTTT

j_call: TRBJ2-2
v_call: TRBV29-1
clone_size: NA
d_call: TRBD2
cdr3_aa: CSVPGLAGGPGGELFF
cdr3_nt: TGCAGCGTTCCCGGACTAGCGGGAGGGCCCGGCGGGGAGCTGTTTTTT

j_call: TRBJ1-2
v_call: TRBV9
clone_size: NA
d_call: NA
cdr3_aa: CASSVAPGGANGYTF
cdr3_nt: TGTGCCAGCAGCGTAGCCCCTGGGGGGGCGAATGGCTACACCTTC

j_call: TRBJ2-7
v_call: TRBV6-6
clone_size: NA
d_call: NA
cdr3_aa: CASTSSGTYEQYF
cdr3_nt: TGTGCCAGCACGTCGAGCGGTACCTACGAGCAGTACTTC

j_call: TRBJ1-1
v_call: TRBV30
clone_size: NA
d_call: NA
cdr3_aa: CAWRLQGSTEAFF
cdr3_nt: TGTGCCTGGAGGTTACAGGGAAGCACTGAAGCTTTCTTT